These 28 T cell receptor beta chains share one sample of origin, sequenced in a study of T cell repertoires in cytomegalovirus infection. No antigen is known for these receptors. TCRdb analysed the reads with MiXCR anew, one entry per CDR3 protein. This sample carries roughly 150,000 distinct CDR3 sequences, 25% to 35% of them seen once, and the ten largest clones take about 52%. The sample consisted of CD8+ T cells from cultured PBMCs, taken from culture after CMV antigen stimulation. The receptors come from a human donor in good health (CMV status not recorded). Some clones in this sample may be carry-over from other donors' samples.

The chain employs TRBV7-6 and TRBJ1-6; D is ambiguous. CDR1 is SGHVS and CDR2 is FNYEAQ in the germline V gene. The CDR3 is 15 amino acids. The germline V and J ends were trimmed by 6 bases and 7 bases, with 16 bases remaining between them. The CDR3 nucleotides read TGTGCCAGCAGACCCCGGGAGGGCAAGAATTCACCCCTCCACTTT. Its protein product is CASRPREGKNSPLHF.

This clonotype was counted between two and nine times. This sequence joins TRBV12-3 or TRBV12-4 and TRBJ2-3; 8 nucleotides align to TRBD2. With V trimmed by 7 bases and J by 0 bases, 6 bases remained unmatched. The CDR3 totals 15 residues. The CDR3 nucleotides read TGTGCCAGCACCTCTGAGCGGGGGAGCACAGATACGCAGTATTTT. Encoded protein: CASTSERGSTDTQYF.

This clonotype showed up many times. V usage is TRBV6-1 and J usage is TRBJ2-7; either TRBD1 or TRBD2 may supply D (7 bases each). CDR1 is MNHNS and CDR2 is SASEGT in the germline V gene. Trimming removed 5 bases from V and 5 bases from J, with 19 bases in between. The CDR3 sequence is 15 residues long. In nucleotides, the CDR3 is TGTGCCAGCAGTTGGTATCAGGGAGGGGGCGACGAGCAGTACTTC. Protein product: CASSWYQGGGDEQYF.

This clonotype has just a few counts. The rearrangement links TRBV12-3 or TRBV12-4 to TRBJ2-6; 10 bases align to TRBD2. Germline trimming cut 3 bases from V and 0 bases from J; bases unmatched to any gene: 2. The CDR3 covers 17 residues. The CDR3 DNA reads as TGTGCCAGCAGTTTTAGCGGGGGGAACTCTGGGGCCAACGTCCTGACTTTC. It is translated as CASSFSGGNSGANVLTF.

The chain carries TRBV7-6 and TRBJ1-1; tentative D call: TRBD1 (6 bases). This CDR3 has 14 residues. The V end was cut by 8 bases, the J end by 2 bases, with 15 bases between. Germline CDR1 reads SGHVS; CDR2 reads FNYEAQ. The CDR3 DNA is TGTGCCAGCCTCAGCACAGGGAAAAACACTGAAGCTTTCTTT. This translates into CASLSTGKNTEAFF. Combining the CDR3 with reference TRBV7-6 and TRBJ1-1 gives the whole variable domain GAGVSQSPRYKVTKRGQDVALRCDPISGHVSLYWYRQALGQGPEFLTYFNYEAQQDKSGLPNDRFSAERPEGSISTLTIQRTEQRDSAMYRCASLSTGKNTEAFFGQGTRLTVV.

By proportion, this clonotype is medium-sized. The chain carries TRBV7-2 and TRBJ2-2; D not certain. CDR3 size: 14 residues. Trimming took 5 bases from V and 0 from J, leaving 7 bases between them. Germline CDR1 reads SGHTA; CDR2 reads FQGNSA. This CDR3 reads CASSPGSNTGELFF. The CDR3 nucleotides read TGTGCCAGCAGCCCGGGCTCGAACACCGGGGAGCTGTTTTTT. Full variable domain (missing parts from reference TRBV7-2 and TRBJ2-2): GAGVSQSPSNKVTEKGKDVELRCDPISGHTALYWYRQSLGQGLEFLIYFQGNSAPDKSGLPSDRFSAERTGGSVSTLTIQRTQQEDSAVYLCASSPGSNTGELFFGEGSRLTVL.

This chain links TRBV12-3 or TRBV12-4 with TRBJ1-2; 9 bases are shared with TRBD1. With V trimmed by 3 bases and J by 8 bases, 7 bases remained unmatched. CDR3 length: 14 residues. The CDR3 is CASSFGTGWNGYTF. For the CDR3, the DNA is TGTGCCAGCAGTTTCGGGACAGGGTGGAACGGCTACACCTTC.

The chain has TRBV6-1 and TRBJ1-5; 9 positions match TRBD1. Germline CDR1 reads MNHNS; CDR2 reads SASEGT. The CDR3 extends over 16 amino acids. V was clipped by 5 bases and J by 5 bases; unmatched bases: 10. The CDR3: CASSSKPGQGYQPQHF. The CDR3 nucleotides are TGTGCCAGCAGTTCAAAACCGGGACAGGGCTATCAGCCCCAGCATTTT.

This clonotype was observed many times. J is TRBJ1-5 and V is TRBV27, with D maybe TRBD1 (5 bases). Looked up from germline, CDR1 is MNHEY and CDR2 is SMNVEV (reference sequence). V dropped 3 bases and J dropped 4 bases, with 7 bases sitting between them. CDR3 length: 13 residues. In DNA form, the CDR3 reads TGTGCCAGCAGTTTCGGGGGAAATCAGCCCCAGCATTTT. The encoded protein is CASSFGGNQPQHF.

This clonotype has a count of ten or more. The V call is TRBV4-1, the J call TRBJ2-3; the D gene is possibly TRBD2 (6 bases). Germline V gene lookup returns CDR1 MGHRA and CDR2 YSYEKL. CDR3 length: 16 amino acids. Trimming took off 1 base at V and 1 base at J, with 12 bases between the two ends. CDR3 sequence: CASSQAAASGTDTQYF. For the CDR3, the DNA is TGCGCCAGCAGCCAAGCGGCCGCTAGCGGCACAGATACGCAGTATTTT.

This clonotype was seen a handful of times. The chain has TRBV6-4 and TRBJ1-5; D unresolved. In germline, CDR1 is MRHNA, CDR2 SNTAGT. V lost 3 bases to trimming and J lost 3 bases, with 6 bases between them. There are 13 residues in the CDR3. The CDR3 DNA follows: TGTGCCAGCAGTGAAAGGGTCAATCAGCCCCAGCATTTT. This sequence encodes CASSERVNQPQHF.

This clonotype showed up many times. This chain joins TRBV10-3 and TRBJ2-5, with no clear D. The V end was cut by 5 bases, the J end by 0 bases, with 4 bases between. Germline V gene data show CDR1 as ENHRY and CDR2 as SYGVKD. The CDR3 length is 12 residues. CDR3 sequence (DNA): TGTGCCATCAGTAGCGACCAAGAGACCCAGTACTTC. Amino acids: CAISSDQETQYF.

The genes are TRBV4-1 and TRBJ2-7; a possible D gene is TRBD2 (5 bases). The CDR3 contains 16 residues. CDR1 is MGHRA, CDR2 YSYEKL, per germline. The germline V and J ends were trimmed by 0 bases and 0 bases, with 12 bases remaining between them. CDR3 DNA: TGCGCCAGCAGCCAAGAACGTCCCGGGGACTCCTACGAGCAGTACTTC. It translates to CASSQERPGDSYEQYF.

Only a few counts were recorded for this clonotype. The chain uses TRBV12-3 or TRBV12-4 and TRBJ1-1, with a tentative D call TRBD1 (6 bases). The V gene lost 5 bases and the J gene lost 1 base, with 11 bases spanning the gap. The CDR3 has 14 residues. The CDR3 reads CASSTLTGNTEAFF. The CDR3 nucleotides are TGTGCCAGCAGTACCCTGACAGGGAACACTGAAGCTTTCTTT.

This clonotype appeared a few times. CDR3 bases: TGCGCCAGCAGCCAAGCGGGTATGACTGAAGCTTTCTTT. Amino acids: CASSQAGMTEAFF. The chain carries TRBV4-1 and TRBJ1-1; unclear D gene. The CDR3 consists of 13 residues. Per the germline V gene, CDR1 is MGHRA and CDR2 is YSYEKL. V was cut by 1 base and J by 5 bases, with 8 bases left in between.

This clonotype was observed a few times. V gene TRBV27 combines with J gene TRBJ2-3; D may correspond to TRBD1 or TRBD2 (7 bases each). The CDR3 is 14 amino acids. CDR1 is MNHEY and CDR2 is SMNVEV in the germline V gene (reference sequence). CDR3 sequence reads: CAARGGLGWNTQYF. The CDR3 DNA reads TGTGCAGCCAGGGGGGGCCTTGGATGGAATACGCAGTATTTT.

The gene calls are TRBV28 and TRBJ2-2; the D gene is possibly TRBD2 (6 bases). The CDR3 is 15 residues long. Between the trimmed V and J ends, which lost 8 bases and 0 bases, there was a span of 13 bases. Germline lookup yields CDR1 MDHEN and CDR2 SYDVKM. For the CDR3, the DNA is TGTGCCAGCGAGCGGGTGAATTCGAACACCGGGGAGCTGTTTTTT. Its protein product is CASERVNSNTGELFF.

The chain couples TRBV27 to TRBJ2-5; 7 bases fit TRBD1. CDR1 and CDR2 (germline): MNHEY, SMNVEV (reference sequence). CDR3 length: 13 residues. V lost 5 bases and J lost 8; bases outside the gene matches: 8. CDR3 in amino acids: CASSLTGVGTQYF. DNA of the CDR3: TGTGCCAGCAGTCTCACAGGGGTTGGTACCCAGTACTTC.

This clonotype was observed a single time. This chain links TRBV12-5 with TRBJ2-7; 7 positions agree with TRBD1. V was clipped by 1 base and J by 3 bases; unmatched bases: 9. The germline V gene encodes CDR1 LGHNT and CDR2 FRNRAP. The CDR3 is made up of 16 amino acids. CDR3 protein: CASGLAVTGKDYEQYF. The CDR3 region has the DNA TGTGCTAGTGGTTTGGCCGTGACAGGGAAAGACTACGAGCAGTACTTC.

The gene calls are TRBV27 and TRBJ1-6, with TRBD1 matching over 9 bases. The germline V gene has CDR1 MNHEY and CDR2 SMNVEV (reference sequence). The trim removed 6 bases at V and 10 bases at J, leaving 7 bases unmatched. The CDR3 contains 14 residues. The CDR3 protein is CASSLDRGSSPLHF. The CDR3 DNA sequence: TGTGCCAGCAGCCTAGACAGGGGGTCGTCACCCCTCCACTTT.

CDR3 region: CASSPWELKDTQYF. CDR3 nucleotides: TGTGCCAGCAGCCCTTGGGAACTGAAAGATACGCAGTATTTT. The chain combines TRBV14 with TRBJ2-3; no firm D call. This CDR3 comprises 14 residues. Germline V gene sequence: CDR1 SGHDN, CDR2 FVKESK. V was trimmed by 4 bases and J by 5 bases, leaving 13 bases between them.

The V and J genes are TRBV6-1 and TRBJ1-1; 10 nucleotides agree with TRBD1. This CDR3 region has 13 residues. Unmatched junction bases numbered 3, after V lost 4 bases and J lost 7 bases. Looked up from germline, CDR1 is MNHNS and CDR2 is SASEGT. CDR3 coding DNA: TGTGCCAGCAGTGTGGACAGGGGGTTTGAAGCTTTCTTT. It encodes CASSVDRGFEAFF.

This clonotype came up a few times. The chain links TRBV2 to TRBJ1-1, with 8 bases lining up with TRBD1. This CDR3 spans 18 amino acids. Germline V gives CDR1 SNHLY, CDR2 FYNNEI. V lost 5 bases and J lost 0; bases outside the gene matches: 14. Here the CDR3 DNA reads TGTGCCAGCAGTCATGCCAGGGGGCATGAAACCATGAACACTGAAGCTTTCTTT. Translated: CASSHARGHETMNTEAFF.

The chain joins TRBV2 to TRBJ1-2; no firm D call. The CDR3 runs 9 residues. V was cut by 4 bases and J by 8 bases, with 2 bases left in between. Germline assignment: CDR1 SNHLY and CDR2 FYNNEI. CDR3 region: CASSGGYTF. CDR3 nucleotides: TGTGCCAGCAGTGGGGGCTACACCTTC.

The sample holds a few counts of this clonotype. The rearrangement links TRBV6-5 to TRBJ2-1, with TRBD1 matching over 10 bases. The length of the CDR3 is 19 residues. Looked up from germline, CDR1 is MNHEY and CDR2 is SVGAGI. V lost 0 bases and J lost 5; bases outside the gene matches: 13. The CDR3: CASSYSGGDRGWVDNEQFF. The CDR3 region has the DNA TGTGCCAGCAGTTACTCAGGAGGGGACAGGGGTTGGGTGGACAATGAGCAGTTCTTC.

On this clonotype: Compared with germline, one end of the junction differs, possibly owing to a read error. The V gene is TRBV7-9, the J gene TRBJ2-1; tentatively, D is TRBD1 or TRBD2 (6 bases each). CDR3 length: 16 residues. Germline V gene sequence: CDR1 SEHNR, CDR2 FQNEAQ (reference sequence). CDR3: CASILSPGQRDNEQFF. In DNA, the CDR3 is TGTGCCAGCATCTTATCCCCTGGACAGCGGGACAATGAGCAGTTCTTC.

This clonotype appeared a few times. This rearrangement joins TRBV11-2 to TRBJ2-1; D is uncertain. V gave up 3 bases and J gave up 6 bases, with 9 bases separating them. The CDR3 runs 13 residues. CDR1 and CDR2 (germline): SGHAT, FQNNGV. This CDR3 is CASSFTPFNEQFF. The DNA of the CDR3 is TGTGCCAGCAGCTTCACACCCTTCAATGAGCAGTTCTTC.

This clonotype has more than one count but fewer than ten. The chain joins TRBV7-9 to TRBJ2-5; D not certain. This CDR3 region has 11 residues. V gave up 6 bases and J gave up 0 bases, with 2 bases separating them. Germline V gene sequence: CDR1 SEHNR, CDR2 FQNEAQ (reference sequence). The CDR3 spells CASRYQETQYF. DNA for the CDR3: TGTGCCAGCAGGTACCAAGAGACCCAGTACTTC.